The present T cell receptor (beta chain) was sequenced within a study of blood T cell repertoires in COVID-19. Study summary: From T cells, B-cell-depleted T cells, or PBMCs came the material, which was cDNA or gDNA.

Sequencing was performed with immunoSEQ multiplex PCR; in TCRdb, only in-frame clones are kept and a portion is missing. Among some 340,000 clones, more than 90% were seen once, and the ten largest hold 3.5% to 5%. This CDR3 has 16 residues. Germline V gene sequence: CDR1 MDHEN, CDR2 SYDVKM. The J segment lost 1 base and the V segment lost 8 bases, leaving 13 bases of the junction unmatched. Grouping used clinical history reported by participants in a survey and questionnaire. Sequencing was carried out using PBMCs or T cells enriched from blood (not recorded which). This chain uses TRBV28 with TRBJ1-1; 7 nucleotides match TRBD1. This clonotype was sampled from a woman in her 30s who had been exposed to COVID-19. The DNA for the CDR3 is TGTGCCAGCGATGGAACAGGGGCGCCCTGGAACACTGAAGCTTTCTTT. It yields the protein CASDGTGAPWNTEAFF.